Presented here are 24 T cell receptor beta chains from one specimen sequenced in a study of T cell repertoires in MIS-A myocarditis. Produced via immunoSEQ multiplex PCR; TCRdb's table is partial and in-frame only. The sample includes about 11,000 clones, about 80% of them seen just once. Sequencing was carried out using right ventricle heart tissue obtained at autopsy. These receptor sequences come from a man younger than 30 with fulminant myocarditis from multisystem inflammatory syndrome in adults (MIS-A) after COVID-19.

The rearrangement links TRBV7-9 to TRBJ1-1; D unclear. V was cut by 2 bases and J by 0 bases, with 4 bases left in between. The CDR3 is made up of 13 amino acids. CDR1 is SEHNR, CDR2 FQNEAQ, per germline (reference sequence). The CDR3 sequence: CASSLQLNTEAFF. In nucleotides, the CDR3 is TGTGCCAGCAGCTTACAGCTGAACACTGAAGCTTTCTTT.

The count of this clone is one. V is TRBV10-1 and J is TRBJ1-5; D gene ambiguous. Germline V CDR1 and CDR2: WNHNN, SYGVQD (reference sequence). The V end lost 0 bases, the J end lost 6 bases, and 9 bases lay between the germline ends. The CDR3 consists of 14 residues. The CDR3 region is CASSESDKGQPQHF. The CDR3 region has the DNA TGCGCCAGCAGTGAGTCGGATAAGGGTCAGCCCCAGCATTTT.

The DNA for the CDR3 is TGTGCCAGCAGCTCCTCGGCTAACTATGGCTACACCTTC. This codes for CASSSSANYGYTF. J is TRBJ1-2 and V is TRBV7-9; D call uncertain. V lost 4 bases to trimming and J lost 0 bases, with 6 bases between them. The CDR3 consists of 13 residues. Germline V CDR1 and CDR2: SEHNR, FQNEAQ (reference sequence).

This chain joins TRBV7-8 and TRBJ1-5, with D unresolved. Trimming pared 0 bases from V and 7 bases from J, leaving 7 bases between. The CDR3 loop spans 13 amino acids. The germline gives CDR1 SGHVS, CDR2 FQNEAQ. The CDR3 nucleotides read TGTGCCAGCAGCTTAGCAGGGATACAGCCCCAGCATTTT. Protein product: CASSLAGIQPQHF.

V usage is TRBV7-2 and J usage is TRBJ1-5, with D perhaps matching TRBD1 (6 bases). The germline V and J ends were trimmed by 1 base and 6 bases, with 16 bases remaining between them. This CDR3 has 16 residues. The germline CDR1 and CDR2 sequences are SGHTA and FQGNSA. The CDR3 DNA reads as TGTGCCAGCAGCTTAGTGTACAGGGATTTAGGTCAGCCCCAGCATTTT. This codes for CASSLVYRDLGQPQHF.

The rearrangement links TRBV9 to TRBJ2-3; TRBD2 matches 8 bases. V was pared by 3 bases and J by 1 base, with 1 base of the junction left unmatched. CDR3 length: 14 residues. CDR1 is SGDLS, CDR2 YYNGEE, per germline. CDR3 sequence reads: CASSAGGGTDTQYF. DNA for the CDR3: TGTGCCAGCAGCGCCGGGGGGGGCACAGATACGCAGTATTTT.

The genes are TRBV19 and TRBJ1-1; D not certain. Per germline, CDR1 LNHDA and CDR2 SQIVND (reference sequence). The germline V and J ends were trimmed by 1 base and 1 base, with 16 bases remaining between them. The CDR3 has 17 residues. The CDR3 region is CASSIGSGRAGNTEAFF. The CDR3 DNA reads TGTGCCAGTAGTATAGGGTCGGGTCGGGCAGGGAACACTGAAGCTTTCTTT.

This clone was found a few times. This chain links TRBV5-7 with TRBJ1-2; D not certain. TRBV5-7 has ORF status, its function being uncertain. The CDR3 is made up of 14 amino acids. The V gene lost 0 bases and the J gene lost 6 bases, with 12 bases spanning the gap. CDR3 protein: CASSLAERVHGYTF. The CDR3 coding sequence is TGTGCCAGCAGCTTGGCTGAGAGGGTTCATGGCTACACCTTC.

The J gene is TRBJ2-2, the V gene TRBV5-1; the match to TRBD2 covers 7 bases. V dropped 6 bases and J dropped 4; count of bases not matched to a gene: 6. This CDR3 region has 14 residues. Germline lookup yields CDR1 SGHRS and CDR2 YFSETQ. CDR3 amino acids: CASTAGGTTGELFF. The CDR3 DNA sequence: TGCGCCAGCACCGCCGGGGGGACCACCGGGGAGCTGTTTTTT.

The chain employs TRBV11-2 and TRBJ2-1; 12 bases are shared with TRBD2. The CDR3 runs 15 residues. The germline V gene encodes CDR1 SGHAT and CDR2 FQNNGV. J gave up 9 bases and V 4 bases, and 7 bases lay outside the gene matches. The CDR3 here is CASSSFASGGGEQFF. CDR3 sequence (DNA): TGTGCCAGCAGCTCTTTCGCTAGCGGGGGGGGTGAGCAGTTCTTC. Together with reference TRBV11-2 and TRBJ2-1, the CDR3 gives the full variable domain: EAGVAQSPRYKIIEKRQSVAFWCNPISGHATLYWYQQILGQGPKLLIQFQNNGVVDDSQLPKDRFSAERLKGVDSTLKIQPAKLEDSAVYLCASSSFASGGGEQFFGPGTRLTVL.

The J gene is TRBJ1-5, the V gene TRBV15; no definite D call. Germline V gene sequence: CDR1 LNHNV, CDR2 YYDKDF (reference sequence). V lost 0 bases to trimming and J lost 7 bases, with 7 bases between them. The CDR3 sequence is 13 residues long. CDR3 coding DNA: TGTGCCACCAGCAGAGAACAACACCAGCCCCAGCATTTT. This translates into CATSREQHQPQHF.

The V and J genes are TRBV12-3 or TRBV12-4 and TRBJ1-1; weak D call: TRBD1 (6 bases). With 6 bases removed from V and 7 bases from J, the gap between germline ends came to 15 bases. The CDR3 runs 13 residues. The CDR3 DNA is TGTGCCAGCAGCCCGACGGACAGAGATGAAGCTTTCTTT. It yields the protein CASSPTDRDEAFF.

The chain uses TRBV18 and TRBJ2-5, with 9 bases lining up with TRBD2. Germline V gene sequence: CDR1 KGHSH, CDR2 LQKENI. The CDR3 covers 16 residues. The V and J ends lost 3 bases and 2 bases, in that order; junction bases with no gene match: 7. CDR3: CASSPISGRRQETQYF. As DNA, the CDR3 is TGTGCCAGCTCACCTATTAGCGGGAGAAGACAAGAGACCCAGTACTTC.

The V call is TRBV5-1, the J call TRBJ1-1, with D maybe TRBD1 (5 bases). V lost 2 bases, J lost 3 bases, and 11 bases lay in between. Germline CDR1 and CDR2: SGHRS and YFSETQ. This CDR3 spans 14 amino acids. CDR3 in amino acids: CASSFDLGDTEAFF. DNA for the CDR3: TGCGCCAGCAGCTTCGACTTGGGGGACACTGAAGCTTTCTTT.

The J gene is TRBJ2-7, the V gene TRBV9, with a tentative D call TRBD1 (5 bases). The CDR3 has 15 residues. Germline CDR1 reads SGDLS; CDR2 reads YYNGEE. V was pared by 0 bases and J by 2 bases, with 12 bases between. DNA for the CDR3: TGTGCCAGCAGCGTAGAGGGGCAGCCAGCCTACGAGCAGTACTTC. It yields the protein CASSVEGQPAYEQYF.

The V gene is TRBV18, the J gene TRBJ2-1; D call uncertain. The germline V gene has CDR1 KGHSH and CDR2 LQKENI. V was trimmed by 4 bases and J by 0 bases, leaving 4 bases between them. The CDR3 sequence is 13 residues long. CDR3 amino acids: CASSQSSYNEQFF. The CDR3 DNA is TGTGCCAGCTCACAAAGCTCCTACAATGAGCAGTTCTTC.

The chain combines TRBV7-2 with TRBJ1-1; 8 bases are shared with TRBD1. This CDR3 comprises 16 residues. CDR1 is SGHTA and CDR2 is FQGNSA in the germline V gene. V lost 5 bases, J lost 0 bases, and 8 bases stayed unmatched. The CDR3, as DNA: TGTGCCAGCAGCCACCTCCGGGACAGGTTGAACACTGAAGCTTTCTTT. Translated, it gives CASSHLRDRLNTEAFF.

This chain links TRBV4-2 with TRBJ1-5, with D tentatively TRBD1 (6 bases). With 1 base removed from V and 1 base from J, the gap between germline ends came to 20 bases. The CDR3 has 19 residues. Germline V gene sequence: CDR1 LGHNA, CDR2 YNFKEQ. The CDR3 nucleotides are TGTGCCAGCAGCCAAGCCCTTCTCACAGGGACGGGCAGCAATCAGCCCCAGCATTTT. Translated: CASSQALLTGTGSNQPQHF.

This chain uses TRBV6-2 or TRBV6-3 with TRBJ1-1; D possibly corresponds to TRBD1 (5 bases). Germline assignment: CDR1 MNHEY and CDR2 SVGEGT. The CDR3 spans 13 residues. V was trimmed by 4 bases and J by 5 bases, leaving 11 bases between them. CDR3 in DNA: TGTGCCAGCAGTTCGGGCCCAGGGACTGAAGCTTTCTTT. This translates into CASSSGPGTEAFF.

This clone was counted between two and nine times. The rearrangement links TRBV2 to TRBJ2-7; D is uncertain. V shed 6 bases and J shed 1 base, with 1 base lying between them. The CDR3 has 10 amino acids. Germline V lookup: CDR1 SNHLY, CDR2 FYNNEI. The CDR3 DNA sequence: TGTGCCAGCAGGTCCTACGAGCAGTACTTC. It translates to CASRSYEQYF.

The rearrangement links TRBV12-3 or TRBV12-4 to TRBJ2-7; D may be TRBD2 (5 bases). This CDR3 has 13 residues. V lost 6 bases and J 3 bases, leaving 12 bases between the germline ends. The CDR3 nucleotides are TGTGCCAGCAGCCCCGATCGGGGCTACGAGCAGTACTTC. Translating it yields CASSPDRGYEQYF.

The chain employs TRBV7-9 and TRBJ2-5; no reliable D call. The V end lost 4 bases, the J end lost 8 bases, and 11 bases lay between the germline ends. Germline assignment: CDR1 SEHNR and CDR2 FQNEAQ (reference sequence). This CDR3 region has 12 residues. The CDR3 coding sequence is TGTGCCAGCAGCTCCACAGTTCAAACCCAGTACTTC. As protein: CASSSTVQTQYF.

This rearrangement joins TRBV5-1 to TRBJ2-1, with D unresolved. The CDR3 consists of 11 residues. Trimming cost V 5 bases and J 10 bases, with 10 bases left between them. The germline V gene has CDR1 SGHRS and CDR2 YFSETQ. The CDR3 region is CASRISEEQFF. The CDR3 DNA follows: TGCGCCAGCAGGATCTCGGAGGAGCAGTTCTTC.

The chain has TRBV5-1 and TRBJ2-7; D gene unclear. CDR3 size: 16 residues. V lost 2 bases and J 0 bases, leaving 15 bases between the germline ends. CDR1 is SGHRS, CDR2 YFSETQ, per germline. The CDR3 here is CASSFATGSSSYEQYF. CDR3 DNA sequence: TGCGCCAGCAGCTTTGCTACCGGGTCTTCCTCCTACGAGCAGTACTTC.